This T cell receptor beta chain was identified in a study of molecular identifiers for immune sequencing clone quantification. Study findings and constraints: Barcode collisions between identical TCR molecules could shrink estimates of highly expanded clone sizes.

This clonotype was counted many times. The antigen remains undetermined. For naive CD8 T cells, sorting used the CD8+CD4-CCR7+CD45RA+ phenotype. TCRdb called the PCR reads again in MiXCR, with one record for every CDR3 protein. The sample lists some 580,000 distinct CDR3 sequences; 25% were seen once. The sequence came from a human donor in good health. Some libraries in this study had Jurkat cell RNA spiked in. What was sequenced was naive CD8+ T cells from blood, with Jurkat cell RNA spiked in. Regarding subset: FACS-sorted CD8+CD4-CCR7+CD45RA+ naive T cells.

The CDR3: CSVDSGAEGTGELFF. The CDR3 nucleotides read TGCAGCGTTGATAGTGGCGCGGAGGGGACCGGGGAGCTGTTTTTT. V is TRBV29-1 and J is TRBJ2-2; tentative D call: TRBD2 (6 bases). This CDR3 is built from 15 residues. Germline assignment: CDR1 SQVTM and CDR2 ANQGSEA. Trimming took 3 bases from V and 5 from J, leaving 16 bases between them.